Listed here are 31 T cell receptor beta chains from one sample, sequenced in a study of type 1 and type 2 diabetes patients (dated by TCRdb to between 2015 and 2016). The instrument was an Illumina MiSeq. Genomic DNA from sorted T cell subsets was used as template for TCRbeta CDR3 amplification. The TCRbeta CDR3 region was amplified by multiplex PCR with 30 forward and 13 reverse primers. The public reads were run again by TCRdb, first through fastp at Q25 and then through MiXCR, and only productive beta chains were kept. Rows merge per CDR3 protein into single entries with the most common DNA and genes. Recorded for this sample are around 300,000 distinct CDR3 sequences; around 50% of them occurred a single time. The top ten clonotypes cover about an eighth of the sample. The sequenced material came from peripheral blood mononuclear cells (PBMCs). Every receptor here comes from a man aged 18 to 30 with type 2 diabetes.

The CDR3 loop reads CASSFQGGGYTF. CDR3 coding DNA: TGTGCCAGCAGTTTTCAGGGGGGCGGCTACACCTTC. The chain employs TRBV12-3 or TRBV12-4 and TRBJ1-2, with 7 bases that match TRBD1. Germline trimming cut 3 bases from V and 8 bases from J; bases unmatched to any gene: 3. This CDR3 has 12 residues.

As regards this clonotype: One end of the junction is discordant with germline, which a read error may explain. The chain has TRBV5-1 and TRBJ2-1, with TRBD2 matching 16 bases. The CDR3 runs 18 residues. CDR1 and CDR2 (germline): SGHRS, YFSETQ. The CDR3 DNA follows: TGTGCCAGCAGCTGGGGACTAGCGGGAGGGCCGGATATCAATGAGCAGTTCTTC. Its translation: CASSWGLAGGPDINEQFF.

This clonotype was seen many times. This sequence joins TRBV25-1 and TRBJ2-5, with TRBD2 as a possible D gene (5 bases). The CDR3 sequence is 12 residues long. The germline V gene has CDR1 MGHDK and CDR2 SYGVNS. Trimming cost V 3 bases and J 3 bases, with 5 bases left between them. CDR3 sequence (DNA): TGTGCCAGCAGTGAGGAGGAAGAGACCCAGTACTTC. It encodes CASSEEEETQYF.

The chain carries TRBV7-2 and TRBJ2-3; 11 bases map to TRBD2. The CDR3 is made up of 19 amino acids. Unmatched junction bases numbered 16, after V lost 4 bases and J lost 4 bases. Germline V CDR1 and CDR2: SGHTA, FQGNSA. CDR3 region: CASSSKSTLAGVVADTQYF. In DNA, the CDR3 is TGTGCCAGCAGCTCCAAGTCGACACTAGCGGGAGTAGTGGCAGATACGCAGTATTTT.

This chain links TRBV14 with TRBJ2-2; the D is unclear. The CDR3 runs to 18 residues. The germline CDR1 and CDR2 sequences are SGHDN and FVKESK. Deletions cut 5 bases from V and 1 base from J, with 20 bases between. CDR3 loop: CASSSHPMTYLNTGELFF. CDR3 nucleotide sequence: TGTGCCAGCAGCTCCCATCCAATGACCTATCTGAACACCGGGGAGCTGTTTTTT.

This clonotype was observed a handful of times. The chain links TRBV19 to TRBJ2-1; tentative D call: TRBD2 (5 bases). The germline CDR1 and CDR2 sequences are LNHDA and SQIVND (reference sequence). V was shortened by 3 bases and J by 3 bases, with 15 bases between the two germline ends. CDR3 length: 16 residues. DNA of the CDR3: TGTGCCAGTAGTATCCTACCGGGAATCGGCTACAATGAGCAGTTCTTC. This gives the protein CASSILPGIGYNEQFF.

The CDR3 protein is CASSATDQETQYF. CDR3 nucleotide sequence: TGTGCCAGCAGCGCTACAGATCAAGAGACCCAGTACTTC. The chain links TRBV2 to TRBJ2-5; D unclear. The germline V and J ends were trimmed by 6 bases and 2 bases, with 10 bases remaining between them. In germline, CDR1 is SNHLY, CDR2 FYNNEI. The CDR3 covers 13 residues.

In DNA form, the CDR3 reads TGCGCCAGCAGCCAAGATTTTCCCACAGCGACCGGGGAGCTGTTTTTT. It specifies CASSQDFPTATGELFF. The chain is built from TRBV4-1 and TRBJ2-2; no definite D call. Trimming left V 0 bases short and J 5 bases short, with 13 bases between. Germline lookup yields CDR1 MGHRA and CDR2 YSYEKL. The CDR3 is 16 residues long.

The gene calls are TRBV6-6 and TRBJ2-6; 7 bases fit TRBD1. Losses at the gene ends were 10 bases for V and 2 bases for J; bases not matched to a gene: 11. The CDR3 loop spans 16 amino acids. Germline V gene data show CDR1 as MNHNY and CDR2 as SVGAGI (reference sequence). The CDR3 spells CATKSHDRAGANVLTF. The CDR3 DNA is TGTGCCACCAAATCCCACGACAGGGCTGGGGCCAACGTCCTGACTTTC.

CDR3 residues: CASRVQVRNSPLHF. CDR3 sequence (DNA): TGTGCCAGCAGGGTACAGGTTAGGAATTCACCCCTCCACTTT. This chain joins TRBV28 and TRBJ1-6, with D perhaps matching TRBD1 (5 bases). Germline CDR1 reads MDHEN; CDR2 reads SYDVKM. This CDR3 comprises 14 residues. Deletions cut 6 bases from V and 7 bases from J, with 13 bases between.

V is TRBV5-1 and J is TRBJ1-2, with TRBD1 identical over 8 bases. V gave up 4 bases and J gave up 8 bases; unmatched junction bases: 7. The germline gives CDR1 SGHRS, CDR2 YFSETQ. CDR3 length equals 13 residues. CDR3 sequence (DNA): TGCGCCAGCAGCCCGGACAGGGAAAACGGCTACACCTTC. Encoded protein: CASSPDRENGYTF. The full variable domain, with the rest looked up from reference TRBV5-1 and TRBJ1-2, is KAGVTQTPRYLIKTRGQQVTLSCSPISGHRSVSWYQQTPGQGLQFLFEYFSETQRNKGNFPGRFSGRQFSNSRSEMNVSTLELGDSALYLCASSPDRENGYTFGSGTRLTVV.

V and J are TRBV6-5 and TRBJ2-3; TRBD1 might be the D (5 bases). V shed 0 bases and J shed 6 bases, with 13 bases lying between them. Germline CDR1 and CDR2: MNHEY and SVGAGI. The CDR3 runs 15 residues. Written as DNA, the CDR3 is TGTGCCAGCAGTTACTCGGGGCCGGAAAGGGATACGCAGTATTTT. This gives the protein CASSYSGPERDTQYF.

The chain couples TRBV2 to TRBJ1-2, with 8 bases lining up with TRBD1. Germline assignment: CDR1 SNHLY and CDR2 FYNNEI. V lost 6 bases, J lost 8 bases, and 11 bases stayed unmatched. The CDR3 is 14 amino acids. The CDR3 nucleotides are TGTGCCAGCAGCGCTCGGACAGGGCAGAGGGGCTACACCTTC. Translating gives CASSARTGQRGYTF.

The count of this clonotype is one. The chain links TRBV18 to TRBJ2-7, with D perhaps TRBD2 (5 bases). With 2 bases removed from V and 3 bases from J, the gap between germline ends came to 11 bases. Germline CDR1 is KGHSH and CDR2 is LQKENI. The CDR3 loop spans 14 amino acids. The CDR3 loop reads CASSPTSGIYEQYF. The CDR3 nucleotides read TGTGCCAGCTCACCAACTAGTGGAATCTACGAGCAGTACTTC.

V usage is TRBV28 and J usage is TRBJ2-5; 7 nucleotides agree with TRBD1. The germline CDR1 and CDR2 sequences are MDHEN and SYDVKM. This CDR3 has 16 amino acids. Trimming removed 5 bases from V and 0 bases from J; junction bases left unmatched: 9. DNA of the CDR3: TGTGCCAGCAGTCCGGGCTCCGGGACAGACCAAGAGACCCAGTACTTC. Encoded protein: CASSPGSGTDQETQYF.

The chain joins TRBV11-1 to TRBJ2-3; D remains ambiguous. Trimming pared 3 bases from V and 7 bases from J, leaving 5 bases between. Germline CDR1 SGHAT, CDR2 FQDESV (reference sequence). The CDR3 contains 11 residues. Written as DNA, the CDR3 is TGTGCCAGCAGCTTGACCTATACGCAGTATTTT. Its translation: CASSLTYTQYF. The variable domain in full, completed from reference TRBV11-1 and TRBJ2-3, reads EAEVAQSPRYKITEKSQAVAFWCDPISGHATLYWYRQILGQGPELLVQFQDESVVDDSQLPKDRFSAERLKGVDSTLKIQPAELGDSAMYLCASSLTYTQYFGPGTRLTVL.

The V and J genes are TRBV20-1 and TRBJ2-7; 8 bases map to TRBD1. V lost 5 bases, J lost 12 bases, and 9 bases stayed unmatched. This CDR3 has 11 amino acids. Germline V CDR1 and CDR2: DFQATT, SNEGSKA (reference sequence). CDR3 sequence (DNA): TGCAGTGCTGCTCAGGGGGCCCGGGGGTACTTC. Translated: CSAAQGARGYF.

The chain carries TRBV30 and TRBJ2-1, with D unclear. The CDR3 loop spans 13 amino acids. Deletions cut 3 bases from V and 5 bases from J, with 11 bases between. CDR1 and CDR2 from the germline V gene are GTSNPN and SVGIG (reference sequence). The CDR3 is CAWSPDQNNEQFF. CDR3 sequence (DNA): TGTGCCTGGAGCCCCGACCAGAACAATGAGCAGTTCTTC.

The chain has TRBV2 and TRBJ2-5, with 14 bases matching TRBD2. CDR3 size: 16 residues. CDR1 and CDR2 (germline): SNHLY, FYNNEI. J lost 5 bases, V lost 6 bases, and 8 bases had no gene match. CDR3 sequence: CASRVTSGGALETQYF. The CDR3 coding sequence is TGTGCCAGCAGGGTGACTAGCGGGGGGGCCCTGGAGACCCAGTACTTC.

This CDR3 is CASLAYQGRSYNEQFF. The CDR3 bases are TGTGCCAGCTTAGCTTATCAGGGTAGGTCCTACAATGAGCAGTTCTTC. The chain recombines TRBV7-9 with TRBJ2-1, with D tentatively TRBD1 (5 bases). The length of the CDR3 is 16 residues. V was trimmed by 8 bases and J by 1 base, leaving 18 bases between them. Germline CDR1 and CDR2: SEHNR and FQNEAQ (reference sequence).

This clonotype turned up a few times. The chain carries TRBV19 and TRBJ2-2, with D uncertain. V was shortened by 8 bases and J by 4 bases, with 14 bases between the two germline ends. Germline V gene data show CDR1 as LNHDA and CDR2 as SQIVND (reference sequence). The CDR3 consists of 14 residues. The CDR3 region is CASARTVVTGELFF. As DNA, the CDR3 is TGTGCCAGTGCCCGTACGGTGGTCACCGGGGAGCTGTTTTTT.

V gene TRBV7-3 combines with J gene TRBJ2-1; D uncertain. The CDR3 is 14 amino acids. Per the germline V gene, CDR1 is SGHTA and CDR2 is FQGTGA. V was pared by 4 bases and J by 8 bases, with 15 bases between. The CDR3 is CASSSADRRDEQFF. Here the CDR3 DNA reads TGTGCCAGCAGCTCAGCCGACCGACGGGATGAGCAGTTCTTC.

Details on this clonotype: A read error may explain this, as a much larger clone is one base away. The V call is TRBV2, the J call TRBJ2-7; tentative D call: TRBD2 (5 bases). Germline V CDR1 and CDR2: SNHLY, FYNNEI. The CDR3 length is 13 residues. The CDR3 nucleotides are TGTGCCAGCATCGGACTCAACTCCCACGAGCAGTACTTC. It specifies CASIGLNSHEQYF. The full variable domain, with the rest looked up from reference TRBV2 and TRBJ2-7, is EPEVTQTPSHQVTQMGQEVILRCVPISNHLYFYWYRQILGQKVEFLVSFYNNEISEKSEIFDDQFSVERPDGSNFTLKIRSTKLEDSAMYFCASIGLNSHEQYFGPGTRLTVT.

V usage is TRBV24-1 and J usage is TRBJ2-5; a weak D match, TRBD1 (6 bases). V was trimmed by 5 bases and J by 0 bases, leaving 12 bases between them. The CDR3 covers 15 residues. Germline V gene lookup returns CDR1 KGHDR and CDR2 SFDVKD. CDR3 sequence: CATSAIDRNQETQYF. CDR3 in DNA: TGTGCCACCAGTGCCATTGACAGGAACCAAGAGACCCAGTACTTC.

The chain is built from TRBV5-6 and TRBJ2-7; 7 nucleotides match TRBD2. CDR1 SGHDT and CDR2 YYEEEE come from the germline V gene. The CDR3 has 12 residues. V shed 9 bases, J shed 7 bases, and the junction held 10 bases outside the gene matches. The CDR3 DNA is TGTGCCACAGGGCTAGCGGCGGGGGAGCAGTACTTC. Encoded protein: CATGLAAGEQYF.

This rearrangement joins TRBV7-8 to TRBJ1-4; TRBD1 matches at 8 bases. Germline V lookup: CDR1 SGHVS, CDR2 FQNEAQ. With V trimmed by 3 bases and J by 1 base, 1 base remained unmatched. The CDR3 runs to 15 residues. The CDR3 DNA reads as TGTGCCAGCAGCTTCGACAGGGGAACTAATGAAAAACTGTTTTTT. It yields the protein CASSFDRGTNEKLFF.

The CDR3 DNA follows: TGCAGTGCTAGAGGGGGGGGGCAGGAGACCCAGTACTTC. This sequence encodes CSARGGGQETQYF. The V and J genes are TRBV20-1 and TRBJ2-5; D perhaps matches TRBD2 (7 bases). Germline V gene sequence: CDR1 DFQATT, CDR2 SNEGSKA (reference sequence). The length of the CDR3 is 13 residues. V was shortened by 1 base and J by 5 bases, with 11 bases between the two germline ends.

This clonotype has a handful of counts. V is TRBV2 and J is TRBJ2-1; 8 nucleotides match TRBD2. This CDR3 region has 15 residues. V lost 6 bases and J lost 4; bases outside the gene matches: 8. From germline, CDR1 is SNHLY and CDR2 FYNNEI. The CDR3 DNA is TGTGCCAGCAGCTTACCCAGCGGGGGTTACAATGAGCAGTTCTTC. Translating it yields CASSLPSGGYNEQFF.

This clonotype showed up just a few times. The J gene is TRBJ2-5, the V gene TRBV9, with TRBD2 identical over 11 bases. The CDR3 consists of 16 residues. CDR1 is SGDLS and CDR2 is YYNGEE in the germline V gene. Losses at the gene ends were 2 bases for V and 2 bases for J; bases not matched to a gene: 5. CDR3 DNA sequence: TGTGCCAGCAGCGTCGGGACTAGCGGAATACAAGAGACCCAGTACTTC. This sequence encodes CASSVGTSGIQETQYF.

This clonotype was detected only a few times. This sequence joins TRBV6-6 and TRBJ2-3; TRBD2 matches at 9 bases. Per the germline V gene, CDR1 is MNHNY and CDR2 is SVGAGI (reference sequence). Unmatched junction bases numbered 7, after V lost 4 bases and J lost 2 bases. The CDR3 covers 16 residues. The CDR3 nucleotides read TGTGCCAGCAGTTCTCTAGCGGGAACCATCACAGATACGCAGTATTTT. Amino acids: CASSSLAGTITDTQYF.

This chain's CDR3 is CATGWRNTEAFF. CDR3 nucleotides: TGTGCCACCGGCTGGAGGAACACTGAAGCTTTCTTT. The V and J genes are TRBV19 and TRBJ1-1; no clear D. Trimming took 10 bases from V and 1 from J, leaving 10 bases between them. The CDR3 extends over 12 amino acids. The germline V gene has CDR1 LNHDA and CDR2 SQIVND (reference sequence).